A selection of T cell receptor beta chains follows, all from one sample in a study of OX40 agonist ivuxolimab in advanced cancers. Repertoires were generated with immunoSEQ multiplex PCR, while TCRdb's copy carries only in-frame clones and drops some. Of under 85,000 clones in the sample, 80% to 90% are singletons; the top ten hold 0.2% to 0.3%. Sequencing used CD4+ or CD8+ T cells sorted from blood, obtained in a trial of the OX40 agonist ivuxolimab. The receptor source for this set is an adult with an advanced solid tumor such as melanoma, head and neck, liver or kidney cancer. Both conserved end residues are part of each CDR3. A D gene is named only where the DNA matches it firmly. Size tells how often a clone was seen (once, few, many) or the class of an expanded clone, and some rows leave it out.

d_call: -
clone_size: -
j_call: TRBJ2-1
v_call: TRBV10-3
cdr3_aa: CAISEGRSHEQFF
cdr3_nt: TGTGCCATCAGTGAGGGTAGGAGTCATGAGCAGTTCTTC

d_call: TRBD2
clone_size: -
j_call: TRBJ2-7
v_call: TRBV7-2
cdr3_aa: CASSPPIAGLSYEQYF
cdr3_nt: TGTGCCAGCAGCCCCCCAATAGCGGGTCTTTCCTACGAGCAGTACTTC

d_call: TRBD2
clone_size: few
j_call: TRBJ2-5
v_call: TRBV11-3
cdr3_aa: CASSLVGLAGPQETQYF
cdr3_nt: TGTGCCAGCAGCTTAGTGGGACTAGCGGGCCCACAAGAGACCCAGTACTTC

d_call: -
clone_size: -
j_call: TRBJ2-7
v_call: TRBV5-1
cdr3_aa: CASSFHEQYF
cdr3_nt: TGCGCCAGCAGCTTCCACGAGCAGTACTTC

d_call: TRBD2
clone_size: -
j_call: TRBJ2-7
v_call: TRBV5-6
cdr3_aa: CASSLGLAGGHEQYF
cdr3_nt: TGTGCCAGCAGCTTAGGACTAGCGGGAGGCCACGAGCAGTACTTC

d_call: -
clone_size: -
j_call: TRBJ2-7
v_call: TRBV29-1
cdr3_aa: CSVRDPLSAEQYF
cdr3_nt: TGCAGCGTTAGAGATCCCCTATCCGCCGAGCAGTACTTC

d_call: -
clone_size: few
j_call: TRBJ2-3
v_call: TRBV5-1
cdr3_aa: CASERGGNTDTQYF
cdr3_nt: TGCGCCAGCGAAAGGGGCGGGAACACAGATACGCAGTATTTT

d_call: -
clone_size: -
j_call: TRBJ2-1
v_call: TRBV7-6
cdr3_aa: CASSLLSEQFF
cdr3_nt: TGTGCCAGCAGCTTATTGAGTGAGCAGTTCTTC

d_call: -
clone_size: once
j_call: TRBJ1-1
v_call: TRBV11-2
cdr3_aa: CASSFSGYPNTEAFF
cdr3_nt: TGTGCCAGCAGCTTTTCAGGTTACCCGAACACTGAAGCTTTCTTT

d_call: TRBD1
clone_size: -
j_call: TRBJ2-7
v_call: TRBV5-1
cdr3_aa: CASRPTGTGNLEQYF
cdr3_nt: TGCGCCAGCAGACCCACCGGGACAGGGAATCTCGAGCAGTACTTC

d_call: -
clone_size: once
j_call: TRBJ2-6
v_call: TRBV19
cdr3_aa: CASSRRPSSGANVLTF
cdr3_nt: TGTGCCAGTAGTCGCAGACCCAGCTCTGGGGCCAACGTCCTGACTTTC

d_call: TRBD2
clone_size: -
j_call: TRBJ2-7
v_call: TRBV11-2
cdr3_aa: CASSGRAGGPYEQYF
cdr3_nt: TGTGCCAGCAGTGGTCGGGCGGGAGGGCCTTACGAGCAGTACTTC

d_call: TRBD2
clone_size: -
j_call: TRBJ2-1
v_call: TRBV18
cdr3_aa: CASSERGRVSYNEQFF
cdr3_nt: TGTGCCAGCTCGGAACGAGGGAGGGTGTCCTACAATGAGCAGTTCTTC

d_call: TRBD2
clone_size: few
j_call: TRBJ2-7
v_call: TRBV7-9
cdr3_aa: CASSPGTSGYEQYF
cdr3_nt: TGTGCCAGCAGCCCGGGGACTAGCGGCTACGAGCAGTACTTC

d_call: -
clone_size: -
j_call: TRBJ1-2
v_call: TRBV5-4
cdr3_aa: CASSLDGNYGYTF
cdr3_nt: TGTGCCAGCAGCTTGGACGGTAACTATGGCTACACCTTC

d_call: -
clone_size: -
j_call: TRBJ1-3
v_call: TRBV7-9
cdr3_aa: CASSEEGPRLSGNTIYF
cdr3_nt: TGTGCCAGCAGCGAAGAGGGCCCGCGCCTCTCTGGAAACACCATATATTTT

d_call: -
clone_size: -
j_call: TRBJ2-2
v_call: TRBV4-1
cdr3_aa: CASSPGSLLNTGELFF
cdr3_nt: TGCGCCAGCAGCCCTGGAAGTCTTCTAAACACCGGGGAGCTGTTTTTT

d_call: TRBD2
clone_size: -
j_call: TRBJ2-5
v_call: TRBV6-6
cdr3_aa: CASSYMSSREGTQYF
cdr3_nt: TGTGCCAGCAGTTACATGTCCTCGCGGGAGGGGACCCAGTACTTC

d_call: TRBD1
clone_size: -
j_call: TRBJ1-1
v_call: TRBV28
cdr3_aa: CASSPRQGITEAFF
cdr3_nt: TGTGCCAGCAGTCCCCGACAGGGTATAACTGAAGCTTTCTTT

d_call: TRBD1
clone_size: -
j_call: TRBJ2-3
v_call: TRBV6-5
cdr3_aa: CASSWTGGSTDTQYF
cdr3_nt: TGTGCCAGCAGCTGGACAGGGGGGAGCACAGATACGCAGTATTTT

d_call: -
clone_size: -
j_call: TRBJ2-1
v_call: TRBV6-1
cdr3_aa: CASSEADGDYNEQFF
cdr3_nt: TGTGCCAGCAGTGAAGCTGACGGAGATTACAATGAGCAGTTCTTC

d_call: -
clone_size: -
j_call: TRBJ2-3
v_call: TRBV5-6
cdr3_aa: CASSPRISTDTQYF
cdr3_nt: TGTGCCAGCAGCCCACGAATTAGCACAGATACGCAGTATTTT

d_call: -
clone_size: -
j_call: TRBJ1-4
v_call: TRBV5-1
cdr3_aa: CASSLMGTSTNEKLFF
cdr3_nt: TGCGCCAGCAGCTTGATGGGGACTTCAACTAATGAAAAACTGTTTTTT

d_call: -
clone_size: -
j_call: TRBJ2-1
v_call: TRBV21-1
cdr3_aa: CASSKVPESSEQFF
cdr3_nt: TGTGCCAGCAGCAAAGTCCCAGAGAGCTCCGAGCAGTTCTTC

d_call: TRBD2
clone_size: -
j_call: TRBJ2-1
v_call: TRBV7-2
cdr3_aa: CASSRIRSAGGLGNEQFF
cdr3_nt: TGTGCCAGCAGCCGCATAAGATCAGCGGGAGGCCTGGGCAATGAGCAGTTCTTC

d_call: -
clone_size: -
j_call: TRBJ2-1
v_call: TRBV5-4
cdr3_aa: CASSGGAINTYNEQFF
cdr3_nt: TGTGCCAGCAGCGGCGGGGCCATCAATACCTACAATGAGCAGTTCTTC

d_call: TRBD2
clone_size: once
j_call: TRBJ2-5
v_call: TRBV9
cdr3_aa: CASSVSAGGLKETQYF
cdr3_nt: TGTGCCAGCAGCGTTTCGGCGGGAGGGCTGAAAGAGACCCAGTACTTC

d_call: -
clone_size: once
j_call: TRBJ2-5
v_call: TRBV19
cdr3_aa: CASSYRDRETQYF
cdr3_nt: TGTGCCAGTAGTTACAGGGATCGGGAGACCCAGTACTTC

d_call: -
clone_size: -
j_call: TRBJ1-2
v_call: TRBV19
cdr3_aa: CASSIGQARGYGYTF
cdr3_nt: TGTGCCAGTAGTATTGGGCAGGCGCGTGGATATGGCTACACCTTC

d_call: TRBD1
clone_size: -
j_call: TRBJ1-1
v_call: TRBV2
cdr3_aa: CASRDRTGYGTEAFF
cdr3_nt: TGTGCCAGCAGGGACCGGACAGGCTATGGCACTGAAGCTTTCTTT

d_call: -
clone_size: once
j_call: TRBJ2-5
v_call: TRBV6-5
cdr3_aa: CASSPLFTVQETQYF
cdr3_nt: TGTGCCAGCAGCCCATTGTTCACAGTCCAAGAGACCCAGTACTTC

d_call: -
clone_size: -
j_call: TRBJ2-2
v_call: TRBV19
cdr3_aa: CASSIGQYRELFF
cdr3_nt: TGTGCCAGTAGTATCGGACAGTACCGGGAGCTGTTTTTT

d_call: -
clone_size: -
j_call: TRBJ1-5
v_call: TRBV5-8
cdr3_aa: CASSLVRNRPQHF
cdr3_nt: TGTGCCAGCAGCTTGGTCCGCAATCGGCCCCAGCATTTT

d_call: -
clone_size: -
j_call: TRBJ1-5
v_call: TRBV6-1
cdr3_aa: CASSEGTLAGNQPQHF
cdr3_nt: TGTGCCAGCAGTGAAGGAACGTTGGCGGGCAATCAGCCCCAGCATTTT

d_call: -
clone_size: -
j_call: TRBJ2-7
v_call: TRBV5-6
cdr3_aa: CASRSGLSYEQYF
cdr3_nt: TGTGCCAGCAGGTCGGGACTGAGCTACGAGCAGTACTTC

d_call: -
clone_size: -
j_call: TRBJ1-1
v_call: TRBV15
cdr3_aa: CATSRGGGWDTEAFF
cdr3_nt: TGTGCCACCAGCAGAGGGGGGGGCTGGGACACTGAAGCTTTCTTT

d_call: -
clone_size: -
j_call: TRBJ2-1
v_call: TRBV18
cdr3_aa: CASSPPAGTNEQFF
cdr3_nt: TGTGCCAGCTCACCACCCGCCGGGACGAATGAGCAGTTCTTC

d_call: -
clone_size: -
j_call: TRBJ1-1
v_call: TRBV29-1
cdr3_aa: CSVTRDLNTEAFF
cdr3_nt: TGCAGCGTTACCAGGGACTTGAACACTGAAGCTTTCTTT

d_call: TRBD2
clone_size: -
j_call: TRBJ2-3
v_call: TRBV19
cdr3_aa: CASSKGLVATDTQYF
cdr3_nt: TGTGCCAGTAGTAAAGGACTAGTTGCCACCGATACGCAGTATTTT

d_call: -
clone_size: once
j_call: TRBJ1-2
v_call: TRBV10-3
cdr3_aa: CAISPRGWDGYTF
cdr3_nt: TGTGCCATCAGTCCACGGGGGTGGGATGGCTACACCTTC

d_call: -
clone_size: few
j_call: TRBJ1-1
v_call: TRBV7-3
cdr3_aa: CASSYKPGTEAFF
cdr3_nt: TGTGCCAGCAGCTACAAACCGGGGACTGAAGCTTTCTTT

d_call: -
clone_size: -
j_call: TRBJ2-7
v_call: TRBV18
cdr3_aa: CASSPLDSSYEQYF
cdr3_nt: TGTGCCAGCTCACCACTAGACAGCTCCTACGAGCAGTACTTC

d_call: -
clone_size: few
j_call: TRBJ1-2
v_call: TRBV28
cdr3_aa: CASRTAGHGYTF
cdr3_nt: TGTGCCAGCCGGACTGCGGGGCATGGCTACACCTTC

d_call: TRBD1
clone_size: -
j_call: TRBJ2-2
v_call: TRBV27
cdr3_aa: CASSLYSGQGSTGELFF
cdr3_nt: TGTGCCAGCAGTTTATACTCCGGACAGGGGAGCACCGGGGAGCTGTTTTTT

d_call: TRBD1
clone_size: -
j_call: TRBJ1-2
v_call: TRBV9
cdr3_aa: CASSALGQGELYGYTF
cdr3_nt: TGTGCCAGCAGCGCACTTGGACAGGGAGAGCTCTATGGCTACACCTTC

d_call: -
clone_size: -
j_call: TRBJ1-2
v_call: TRBV20-1
cdr3_aa: CSARVRLGYTF
cdr3_nt: TGCAGTGCTAGAGTCAGGCTTGGCTACACCTTC

d_call: -
clone_size: -
j_call: TRBJ2-7
v_call: TRBV29-1
cdr3_aa: CSVEGAHEQYF
cdr3_nt: TGCAGCGTTGAGGGGGCCCACGAGCAGTACTTC

d_call: -
clone_size: -
j_call: TRBJ1-2
v_call: TRBV11-2
cdr3_aa: CASSLDRGRGGGGYTF
cdr3_nt: TGTGCCAGCAGCTTAGATCGTGGTCGGGGAGGAGGAGGCTACACCTTC

d_call: TRBD2
clone_size: -
j_call: TRBJ2-1
v_call: TRBV2
cdr3_aa: CASRPPSGSSYNEQFF
cdr3_nt: TGTGCCAGCAGGCCCCCTAGCGGGAGCTCCTACAATGAGCAGTTCTTC

d_call: TRBD1
clone_size: once
j_call: TRBJ1-2
v_call: TRBV19
cdr3_aa: CASSTGQSYGYTF
cdr3_nt: TGTGCCAGTAGCACGGGACAGTCCTATGGCTACACCTTC